This T cell receptor beta chain was sequenced during a study of type 1 regulatory T cells. The wider study: T-allo10 is a Tr1-enriched, alloantigen-specific CD4 T cell product made in vitro.

The CDR3 has 15 amino acids. Germline V lookup: CDR1 LGHNA, CDR2 YSLEER. Trimming left V 0 bases short and J 5 bases short, with 11 bases between. TCRdb re-called the reads through MiXCR, storing one row per CDR3 protein. Of 60,000 to 70,000 distinct CDR3 sequences in the sample, roughly three fifths were seen once. T-allo10 cells from the graft donor were described as anergic, host-alloantigen-specific, and alloantigen-specific suppressors. Notes on this clonotype: Antigen: not known.

What was sequenced was cultured T cells, either the whole culture or a sorted T cell fraction (not recorded which). Subset of the sample: Tr1-enriched cell product generated in vitro against host alloantigens. The clonotype was recovered from a human donor in good health. The J gene is TRBJ2-1, the V gene TRBV4-3; D is uncertain. CDR3 sequence (DNA): TGCGCCAGCAGCCAAGAAGCTCGCGGCCACAATGAGCAGTTCTTC. Translating it yields CASSQEARGHNEQFF.